The 30 T cell receptor beta chains presented below share a single source sample, sequenced in a study of blood T cell repertoires in COVID-19. The method was immunoSEQ multiplex PCR; TCRdb's version includes in-frame clones alone and lacks a portion of them. The data contain about 170,000 clones, roughly 82% of them singletons. What was sequenced was PBMCs or T cells enriched from blood (not recorded which). The receptors derive from a man aged 50-60 years who had recovered from COVID-19.

The CDR3 here is CASSKGTVENSPLHF. The DNA for the CDR3 is TGTGCCAGCAGCAAAGGGACAGTTGAAAATTCACCCCTCCACTTT. This sequence joins TRBV21-1 and TRBJ1-6; no DNA check was done on the table's D call, TRBD1. TRBV21-1 is labeled a pseudogene. There are 15 residues in the CDR3.

This clone came up a few times. The J gene is TRBJ1-2, the V gene TRBV5-6, with a tentative D call TRBD1 (6 bases). Trimming pared 3 bases from V and 0 bases from J, leaving 12 bases between. CDR1 SGHDT and CDR2 YYEEEE come from the germline V gene. The CDR3 covers 15 residues. CDR3 in DNA: TGTGCCAGCAGCTCACTGGACAGACCTAACTATGGCTACACCTTC. This gives the protein CASSSLDRPNYGYTF.

The chain carries TRBV4-1 and TRBJ2-7; TRBD2 is a possible D gene (5 bases). Trimming took 3 bases from V and 1 from J, leaving 7 bases between them. Germline V CDR1 and CDR2: MGHRA, YSYEKL. The CDR3 is 13 residues long. CDR3 sequence: CASSQRESYEQYF. CDR3 in DNA: TGCGCCAGCAGCCAGAGGGAGTCCTACGAGCAGTACTTC.

The chain joins TRBV7-9 to TRBJ2-1; 8 nucleotides agree with TRBD2. The CDR3 totals 16 residues. The V gene's germline CDR1 is SEHNR and CDR2 FQNEAQ (reference sequence). The V gene end was trimmed by 5 bases and the J gene end by 4 bases; junction bases not matched to a gene: 10. The CDR3, as DNA: TGTGCCAGCAGCCGAGACGGGGGGGGCCGTTACAATGAGCAGTTCTTC. Its protein product is CASSRDGGGRYNEQFF. Supplemented by reference TRBV7-9 and TRBJ2-1, the full variable domain reads DTGVSQNPRHKITKRGQNVTFRCDPISEHNRLYWYRQTLGQGPEFLTYFQNEAQLEKSRLLSDRFSAERPKGSFSTLEIQRTEQGDSAMYLCASSRDGGGRYNEQFFGPGTRLTVL.

This chain uses TRBV7-6 with TRBJ1-2, with 10 bases lining up with TRBD1. The CDR3 loop spans 19 amino acids. Germline loops: CDR1 SGHVS, CDR2 FNYEAQ. After removal of 0 bases from V and 4 bases from J, the junction contained 14 bases not matched to a gene. The CDR3 is CASSLAPLKTGGVPYGYTF. The CDR3, as DNA: TGTGCCAGCAGCTTAGCGCCCCTAAAGACAGGGGGCGTCCCCTATGGCTACACCTTC.

This sequence joins TRBV6-2 or TRBV6-3 and TRBJ1-3; 9 bases are a match to TRBD1. This CDR3 comprises 16 residues. V was clipped by 5 bases and J by 4 bases; unmatched bases: 9. Germline V gene data show CDR1 as MNHEY and CDR2 as SVGEGT. The CDR3, as DNA: TGTGCCAGCAGTGATCCGGGACAGGGAACCGGAAACACCATATATTTT. Protein product: CASSDPGQGTGNTIYF.

This rearrangement joins TRBV6-5 to TRBJ2-2; 7 positions agree with TRBD1. Germline lookup yields CDR1 MNHEY and CDR2 SVGAGI. The CDR3 is 15 residues long. V was clipped by 6 bases and J by 2 bases; unmatched bases: 6. CDR3 DNA: TGTGCCAGCAGATCCGGGACAGCCAACACCGGGGAGCTGTTTTTT. Translation: CASRSGTANTGELFF.

This clone was observed once. The chain couples TRBV5-1 to TRBJ1-6, with 7 bases matching TRBD1. J gave up 9 bases and V 4 bases, and 10 bases lay outside the gene matches. Germline V CDR1 and CDR2: SGHRS, YFSETQ. The CDR3 runs 15 residues. The CDR3 spells CASSQRQGKGSPLHF. The CDR3 DNA reads as TGCGCCAGCAGCCAGAGACAGGGAAAAGGTTCACCCCTCCACTTT.

Notes on this clone: The sample has other DNA sequences that encode this CDR3 too. The gene calls are TRBV7-8 and TRBJ1-2, with TRBD1 matching 8 bases. V gave up 5 bases and J gave up 4 bases; unmatched junction bases: 6. CDR1 is SGHVS, CDR2 FQNEAQ, per germline. The CDR3 has 14 residues. CDR3 loop: CASSRGQGGYGYTF. The CDR3 bases are TGTGCCAGCAGCCGAGGACAGGGCGGCTATGGCTACACCTTC.

The chain combines TRBV18 with TRBJ1-1; possibly TRBD1 for D (5 bases). The CDR3 sequence is 16 residues long. Trimming took 5 bases from V and 1 from J, leaving 17 bases between them. CDR1 KGHSH and CDR2 LQKENI come from the germline V gene. Written as DNA, the CDR3 is TGTGCCAGCTCATCACTTGGGGGGACGGCGAACACTGAAGCTTTCTTT. Translated, it gives CASSSLGGTANTEAFF. The whole variable domain, filled in from reference TRBV18 and TRBJ1-1, reads NAGVMQNPRHLVRRRGQEARLRCSPMKGHSHVYWYRQLPEEGLKFMVYLQKENIIDESGMPKERFSAEFPKEGPSILRIQQVVRGDSAAYFCASSSLGGTANTEAFFGQGTRLTVV.

This chain joins TRBV9 and TRBJ2-3; 9 nucleotides align to TRBD1. The CDR3 loop spans 16 amino acids. The germline gives CDR1 SGDLS, CDR2 YYNGEE. V lost 3 bases to trimming and J lost 9 bases; unmatched junction nucleotides: 14. For the CDR3, the DNA is TGTGCCAGCAGCGCAGAACCGGGACAGGGTCGGGGCACGCAGTATTTT. Protein: CASSAEPGQGRGTQYF.

This sequence joins TRBV3-1 (or the pseudogene TRBV3-2) and TRBJ1-3, with D uncertain. CDR1 LGHDT and CDR2 YNNKEL come from the germline V gene (reference sequence). Between the trimmed V and J ends, which lost 3 bases and 0 bases, there was a span of 9 bases. This CDR3 has 15 amino acids. CDR3 residues: CASSHVPVSGNTIYF. In nucleotides, the CDR3 is TGTGCCAGCAGCCATGTCCCTGTCTCTGGAAACACCATATATTTT.

The gene calls are TRBV6-5 and TRBJ1-1; possible D gene TRBD1, 5 bases. V shed 4 bases and J shed 0 bases, with 12 bases lying between them. The CDR3 length is 15 residues. CDR1 MNHEY and CDR2 SVGAGI come from the germline V gene. CDR3 sequence: CASSSRGGLNTEAFF. In nucleotides, the CDR3 is TGTGCCAGCAGTTCCCGCGGGGGATTGAACACTGAAGCTTTCTTT.

J is TRBJ2-2 and V is TRBV4-1; 12 positions match TRBD2. This CDR3 is 17 amino acids long. V gave up 0 bases and J gave up 8 bases; unmatched junction bases: 7. Germline V gene lookup returns CDR1 MGHRA and CDR2 YSYEKL. CDR3 residues: CASSQDPASGGGGELFF. DNA for the CDR3: TGCGCCAGCAGCCAAGATCCGGCTAGCGGGGGGGGAGGGGAGCTGTTTTTT.

This clone has a single count. The rearrangement uses TRBV27 and TRBJ2-2; D is unclear. Trimming shortened V by 0 bases and J by 5 bases, and 10 bases separated the two germline ends. This CDR3 contains 15 residues. Germline CDR1 MNHEY, CDR2 SMNVEV (reference sequence). CDR3 sequence (DNA): TGTGCCAGCAGTTTATCGATACCGACTACCGGGGAGCTGTTTTTT. It yields the protein CASSLSIPTTGELFF.

Details on this clone: This CDR3 is also generated by other DNA sequences in the sample. V is TRBV9 and J is TRBJ2-1, with D possibly being TRBD1 (5 bases). The length of the CDR3 is 12 residues. The germline V gene encodes CDR1 SGDLS and CDR2 YYNGEE. The germline V and J ends were trimmed by 3 bases and 9 bases, with 10 bases remaining between them. The CDR3 DNA follows: TGTGCCAGCAGCGCCCAGGGTAGTGAGCAGTTCTTC. Translated: CASSAQGSEQFF.

The chain employs TRBV6-5 and TRBJ2-2; no clear D. The length of the CDR3 is 14 residues. Germline V gives CDR1 MNHEY, CDR2 SVGAGI. The V and J ends lost 8 bases and 3 bases respectively, with 13 bases between them. The CDR3 sequence: CASYRETYTGELFF. CDR3 DNA: TGTGCCAGCTACAGAGAAACCTACACCGGGGAGCTGTTTTTT.

The rearrangement uses TRBV5-1 and TRBJ1-4, with 9 bases lining up with TRBD1. The V gene's germline CDR1 is SGHRS and CDR2 YFSETQ. This CDR3 region has 14 residues. The ends lost 4 bases at V and 7 bases at J; junction bases unmatched: 5. In nucleotides, the CDR3 is TGCGCCAGCAGCCGGACAGGGGAGGCTGAAAAACTGTTTTTT. Its translation: CASSRTGEAEKLFF.

The V gene is TRBV29-1, the J gene TRBJ1-1; D gene unclear. This CDR3 contains 11 residues. CDR1 and CDR2 from the germline V gene are SQVTM and ANQGSEA. V was trimmed by 7 bases and J by 7 bases, leaving 13 bases between them. The CDR3 spells CSARITIEAFF. In DNA form, the CDR3 reads TGCAGCGCAAGAATAACAATTGAAGCTTTCTTT. The complete variable domain, with remaining parts taken from reference TRBV29-1 and TRBJ1-1, reads SAVISQKPSRDICQRGTSLTIQCQVDSQVTMMFWYRQQPGQSLTLIATANQGSEATYESGFVIDKFPISRPNLTFSTLTVSNMSPEDSSIYLCSARITIEAFFGQGTRLTVV.

This chain connects TRBV3-1 (or the pseudogene TRBV3-2) to TRBJ1-1, with TRBD1 identical over 7 bases. V was pared by 2 bases and J by 5 bases, with 8 bases of the junction left unmatched. The CDR3 has 15 amino acids. The germline V gene has CDR1 LGHDT and CDR2 YNNKEL (reference sequence). CDR3 sequence reads: CASSQSQGGGTEAFF. The CDR3 DNA is TGTGCCAGCAGCCAAAGTCAGGGGGGAGGAACTGAAGCTTTCTTT.

This sequence joins TRBV5-6 and TRBJ1-1, with unresolved D. The CDR3 consists of 15 residues. V was trimmed by 3 bases and J by 4 bases, leaving 16 bases between them. The germline V gene encodes CDR1 SGHDT and CDR2 YYEEEE. The CDR3 loop reads CASSSAFDTGTEAFF. The CDR3 coding sequence is TGTGCCAGCAGCTCGGCCTTCGACACTGGCACTGAAGCTTTCTTT.

This chain connects TRBV5-1 to TRBJ1-1, with D possibly being TRBD1 (5 bases). In germline, CDR1 is SGHRS, CDR2 YFSETQ. Trimming removed 4 bases from V and 6 bases from J, with 16 bases in between. The CDR3 runs 14 residues. The CDR3, as DNA: TGCGCCAGCAGCCGGGGTACAGGAGGGGCTGAAGCTTTCTTT. Translated, it gives CASSRGTGGAEAFF. Full variable domain (remainder filled in from reference TRBV5-1 and TRBJ1-1): KAGVTQTPRYLIKTRGQQVTLSCSPISGHRSVSWYQQTPGQGLQFLFEYFSETQRNKGNFPGRFSGRQFSNSRSEMNVSTLELGDSALYLCASSRGTGGAEAFFGQGTRLTVV.

In nucleotides, the CDR3 is TGTGCCAGCAGTTTGTACAGGGACCGGGAGCTGTTTTTT. Its protein is CASSLYRDRELFF. The chain uses TRBV6-5 and TRBJ2-2, with D perhaps TRBD1 (6 bases). The CDR3 sequence is 13 residues long. V lost 4 bases to trimming and J lost 9 bases, with 12 bases between them. Looked up from germline, CDR1 is MNHEY and CDR2 is SVGAGI.

The rearrangement uses TRBV7-3 and TRBJ2-6, with 9 bases that match TRBD1. CDR1 and CDR2 from the germline V gene are SGHTA and FQGTGA. J gave up 3 bases and V 11 bases, and 14 bases lay outside the gene matches. The CDR3 is made up of 17 amino acids. CDR3 amino acids: CASRPGQGGGGANVLTF. CDR3 DNA: TGTGCCTCCCGGCCGGGACAGGGAGGAGGTGGGGCCAACGTCCTGACTTTC.

This chain links TRBV27 with TRBJ2-7; D might be TRBD1 (5 bases). In germline, CDR1 is MNHEY, CDR2 SMNVEV (reference sequence). Trimming cost V 9 bases and J 2 bases, with 11 bases left between them. There are 12 residues in the CDR3. The CDR3 region has the DNA TGTGCCAGTCAGGACAACCCCTACGAGCAGTACTTC. Translated, it gives CASQDNPYEQYF.

Here the CDR3 DNA reads TGTGCCAGCAGCGTAGGGCGGGGGTCTGGAAACACCATATATTTT. It is translated as CASSVGRGSGNTIYF. The V call is TRBV9, the J call TRBJ1-3; a possible D gene is TRBD1 (5 bases). V shed 0 bases and J shed 1 base, with 8 bases lying between them. Germline V gene data show CDR1 as SGDLS and CDR2 as YYNGEE. This CDR3 is 15 amino acids long.

V and J are TRBV7-2 and TRBJ2-2; 13 bases align to TRBD2. Germline CDR1 and CDR2: SGHTA and FQGNSA. This CDR3 has 16 amino acids. Losses at the gene ends were 4 bases for V and 4 bases for J; bases not matched to a gene: 3. The CDR3 DNA is TGTGCCAGCAGCTCAAGACTAGCGGGGGGCACCGGGGAGCTGTTTTTT. It encodes CASSSRLAGGTGELFF.

This clone is medium-sized by share. The chain uses TRBV6-5 and TRBJ1-2; possible D gene TRBD1, 6 bases. Trimming stripped 1 base from V and 5 bases from J, with 17 bases between. Germline loops: CDR1 MNHEY, CDR2 SVGAGI. There are 16 residues in the CDR3. The CDR3 coding sequence is TGTGCCAGCAGTTACTTGTCAGGGGATTCCCTATATGGCTACACCTTC. Protein product: CASSYLSGDSLYGYTF.

The J gene is TRBJ2-7, the V gene TRBV5-1; maybe TRBD1 (6 bases). From germline, CDR1 is SGHRS and CDR2 YFSETQ. V was trimmed by 4 bases and J by 1 base, leaving 9 bases between them. CDR3 length equals 13 residues. CDR3 coding DNA: TGCGCCAGCAGCCCCGACAGGTCCTACGAGCAGTACTTC. Protein sequence: CASSPDRSYEQYF.

V is TRBV13 and J is TRBJ2-7; TRBD1 agrees at 8 bases. Germline V gives CDR1 PRHDT, CDR2 FYEKMQ (reference sequence). The CDR3 extends over 14 amino acids. V was clipped by 4 bases and J by 0 bases; unmatched bases: 2. CDR3 region: CASSSTGVSYEQYF. As DNA, the CDR3 is TGTGCCAGCAGCTCGACAGGGGTCTCCTACGAGCAGTACTTC.